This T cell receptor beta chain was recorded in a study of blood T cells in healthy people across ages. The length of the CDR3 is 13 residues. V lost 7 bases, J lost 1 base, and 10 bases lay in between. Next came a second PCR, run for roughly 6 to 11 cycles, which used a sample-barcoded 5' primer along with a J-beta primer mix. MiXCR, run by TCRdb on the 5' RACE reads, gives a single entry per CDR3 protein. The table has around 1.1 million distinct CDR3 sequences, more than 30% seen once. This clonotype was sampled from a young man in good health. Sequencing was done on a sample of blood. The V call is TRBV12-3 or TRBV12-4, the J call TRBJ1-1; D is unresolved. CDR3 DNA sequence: TGTGCCAGCACGATGCGGGAGAACACTGAAGCTTTCTTT. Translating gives CASTMRENTEAFF.